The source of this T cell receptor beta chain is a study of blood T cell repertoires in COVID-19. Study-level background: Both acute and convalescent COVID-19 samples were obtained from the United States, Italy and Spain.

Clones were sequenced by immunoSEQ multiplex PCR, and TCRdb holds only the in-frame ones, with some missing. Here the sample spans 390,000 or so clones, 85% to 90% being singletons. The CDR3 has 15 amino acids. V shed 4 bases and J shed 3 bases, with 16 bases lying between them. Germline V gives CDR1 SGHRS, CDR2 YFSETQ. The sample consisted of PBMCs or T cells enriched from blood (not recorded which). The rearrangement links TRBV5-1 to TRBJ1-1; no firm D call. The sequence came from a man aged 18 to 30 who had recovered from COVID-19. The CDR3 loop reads CASSHRQIGDTEAFF. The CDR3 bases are TGCGCCAGCAGCCATCGACAAATCGGGGACACTGAAGCTTTCTTT.